This T cell receptor (beta chain) was recovered during a study of blood T cells in healthy people across ages (dated by TCRdb to the mid-2010s). Broadly, across the study: In model experiments, template switching captured about one uniquely barcoded TCR beta cDNA molecule for every two T cells. To track age-related changes in TCR beta repertoire diversity, the study relied on deep sequencing normalized with unique cDNA molecular identifiers. Using the same blood draw, the study looked at two additional independent replicas of 1 million unique cDNA reads for two donors, one aged 18 to 30 and the other aged 80 or older. The donors were split into four age groups: young (average around 15 years), middle-aged (roughly 39), aged (around 67) and long-lived (over 75).

The 39 donors, aged roughly 6 to 95 years, were systemically healthy Caucasian individuals from Russia. Approximately 9.7 milliliters of peripheral blood were drawn from each donor into EDTA-treated Vacutainer tubes. PBMCs were isolated by Ficoll-Paque density-gradient centrifugation, with at least 7 million obtained per sample. Total RNA was extracted from PBMCs with Trizol reagent, with at least 5.5 micrograms obtained per sample. For every donor, flow cytometry on a PBMC aliquot measured the percentage of naive CD45RAhigh/CD27high T cells. As to this clonotype: It has no known antigen specificity. Qualities for individual bases were not recorded, and no much larger clone is one base off.

Trimming costs V 8 bases and J 0 bases, and their ends lie 8 bases apart. The CDR3 has 13 amino acids, counting the end cysteine and phenylalanine. Solely the CDR3 DNA is kept, with 39 bases framed from the first base. In the germline V gene, CDR1 corresponds to MNHEY and CDR2 to SVGEGT. The library was prepared using 5' RACE. TCRdb records Illumina HiSeq 2500 as the sequencer. The second PCR ran for roughly 7 to 12 cycles and used a J-beta primer mix along with a sample-barcoded 5' primer. Each TCR beta cDNA molecule received a unique molecular identifier from a template-switch 5' adaptor carrying 12 random nucleotides. At least 2.5 million CDR3-containing paired-end reads were obtained from each sample. All of the RNA was converted into first-strand cDNA using the Mint cDNA synthesis kit, with a TRBC-specific oligonucleotide serving as the primer. Following uracil-DNA glycosylase treatment, all cDNA underwent a first 18-cycle PCR with the universal primers M1SS and BC2_uni_R. In the original analysis: Normalization of each sample was performed by random selection of 1 million high-quality reads, each carrying a distinct molecular identifier. Instead of being binned into consensus sequences, reads with shared molecular identifiers were discarded. MiTCR, set to a Q25 quality threshold and the strictest error-elimination algorithm, was used for CDR3 identification, clonotype clustering and error correction. Lower-bound total TCR beta diversity was estimated with a nonparametric unseen species model using Euler transformation. TCRdb passed the public sequencing reads through fastp at Q25 and MiXCR, retaining productive beta sequences. Records with the same CDR3 protein are collapsed into one entry carrying the most frequent genes and DNA. TCRdb assigned the V and J calls; the authors' analysis was not used. This sample is represented by approximately 780,000 distinct CDR3 sequences; around 24% of them were singletons. Jointly, the top ten make up less than 3.5% of the sample.

What the study reported, not specific to this receptor: Because donor CMV infection status was unknown, age-related changes in expanded clonotypes were potentially confounded. As age increased, observed TCR beta diversity per million T cells dropped in a roughly linear way, and a significant reduction was already evident by age about 40. The percentage of naive T cells measured by flow cytometry correlated strongly with observed TCR beta diversity. Since profiling was done on bulk unsorted PBMCs, naive and antigen-experienced compartments could not be conclusively compared. Compared with the aged group, the long-lived group had more naive CD4+ T cells, fewer expanded clones and increased TCR diversity, a pattern suggesting age selection. Estimates of total diversity based on one million sequenced T cells were considered lower bounds and underestimates.

The sample was also reused in another study, on T cells of mothers and their children. As the second study states: Donors were nine systemically healthy Caucasian individuals: three mothers and their six children. cDNA synthesis consumed the entire amount of extracted RNA, loaded at about 1.5 ug RNA in each 15 ul reaction. Sample barcodes and 2-4 random nucleotides were added via the M1S primer in the second PCR. Each mother yielded over 8.5 million TCR beta CDR3 reads and each child 2.5 million to 3.5 million reads. Thymic selection shapes the output of TCR recombination in a similar way in related and unrelated pairs, and inherited differences have a minor effect. Normalized repertoire overlap was always found to be slightly, but never significantly, higher in related mother-child pairs than in unrelated mother-child pairs. With a sensitivity of approximately 100 clones per million clonotypes, no persistent microchimeric T cell clones were detected. To look for features that set related mother-child pairs apart from unrelated individuals, the researchers ran deep NGS to compare the TCR beta repertoires of mothers and children. Mothers averaged 40 +/- 4 years of age and children averaged about 10 +/- 4 years. After adapters were ligated using NEBNext reagents, the libraries underwent 100+100 nt paired-end sequencing on an Illumina HiSeq 2000. To prevent cross-contamination, the mother and child libraries were prepared one month apart and sequenced in separate runs. For each donor, between roughly 450,000 and 2,300,000 distinct TCR beta clonotypes were identified. Naive TCR beta clonotypes were estimated from low-frequency clonotypes matched to each donor's FACS-determined naive share, without sorting.

The sequence was collected from a boy aged 5 to 17 in good health. This chain joins TRBV6-2 or TRBV6-3 to TRBJ2-1; too little of a D gene remains to name it. The sequencing input was blood. DNA sequence: TGTGCCAGCGGCTTCGACTCCTACAATGAGCAGTTCTTC. Its coded protein is CASGFDSYNEQFF.